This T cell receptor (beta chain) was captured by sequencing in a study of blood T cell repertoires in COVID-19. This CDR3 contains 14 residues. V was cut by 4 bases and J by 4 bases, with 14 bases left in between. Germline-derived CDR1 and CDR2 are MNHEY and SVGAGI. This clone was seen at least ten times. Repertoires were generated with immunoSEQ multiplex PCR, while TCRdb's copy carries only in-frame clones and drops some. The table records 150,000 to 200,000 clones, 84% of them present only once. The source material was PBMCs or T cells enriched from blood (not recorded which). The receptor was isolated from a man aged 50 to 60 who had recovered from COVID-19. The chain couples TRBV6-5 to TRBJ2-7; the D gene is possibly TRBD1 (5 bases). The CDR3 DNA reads TGTGCCAGCAGTTCCCCGCGACAGAAATACGAGCAGTACTTC. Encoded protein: CASSSPRQKYEQYF.